A selection of T cell receptor beta chains follows, all from one sample in a study of CD8 T cells in Susac syndrome. A single record per CDR3 protein comes from TCRdb applying MiXCR to the immunoSEQ multiplex PCR reads. The table has about 160,000 distinct CDR3 sequences, 93% seen once. The sample comprised CD4+ T cells from PBMCs. All receptors derive from a human donor in good health. CDR3s include the opening cysteine and the closing phenylalanine or tryptophan. D genes are given only for firm matches. Size tells how often a clone was seen (once, few, many) or the class of an expanded clone, and some rows leave it out.

clone size | J gene | V gene | D gene | CDR3 DNA | CDR3 protein
NA | TRBJ1-6 | TRBV7-9 | TRBD1 | TGTGCCAGCAGCTTAAGGCGGACAGGGGACAATTCACCCCTCCACTTT | CASSLRRTGDNSPLHF
NA | TRBJ2-6 | TRBV5-1 | TRBD1 | TGCGCCAGCAGCTTTGCACCTGGGACAGCCCAGGACGTCCTGACTTTC | CASSFAPGTAQDVLTF
NA | TRBJ2-6 | TRBV4-1 | NA | TGCGCCAGCAGCCAAGTAATTGCAGGAAGATTGACTGGGGCCAACGTCCTGACTTTC | CASSQVIAGRLTGANVLTF
NA | TRBJ2-2 | TRBV7-8 | TRBD1 | TGTGCCAGCAGCTTAGTCGGCAGGGGGCTCGGCACCGGGGAGCTGTTTTTT | CASSLVGRGLGTGELFF
NA | TRBJ2-5 | TRBV24-1 | NA | TGTGCCACCAGTGTCCTAGGGGGGGCAGAGACCCAGTACTTC | CATSVLGGAETQYF
NA | TRBJ1-1 | TRBV12-3/TRBV12-4 | TRBD1 | TGTGCCAGCAGATTCTCCTGGACAGGGCAAGGGAACACTGAAGCTTTCTTT | CASRFSWTGQGNTEAFF
NA | TRBJ2-5 | TRBV6-1 | TRBD2 | TGTGCCAGCAGTGAAGGGCTAGCGGGGGTTATGAAGACCCAGTACTTC | CASSEGLAGVMKTQYF
NA | TRBJ2-5 | TRBV4-2 | NA | TGTGCCAGCAGCCAGGTGGGACCGCTCCAAGAGACCCAGTACTTC | CASSQVGPLQETQYF
NA | TRBJ2-1 | TRBV15 | TRBD1 | TGTGCCACCAGCAGTGCAGGGGGTTGGGATGAGCAGTTCTTC | CATSSAGGWDEQFF
NA | TRBJ2-5 | TRBV19 | NA | TGTGCCAGTAGTTCCCAGAGGCTAGAGACCCAGTACTTC | CASSSQRLETQYF
NA | TRBJ1-2 | TRBV20-1 | NA | TGCAGTGCACTGACAGATAACTATGGCTACACCTTC | CSALTDNYGYTF
NA | TRBJ1-1 | TRBV27 | NA | TGTGCCAGCAGGAGAAACAGGAACACTGAAGCTTTCTTT | CASRRNRNTEAFF
NA | TRBJ2-7 | TRBV12-3/TRBV12-4 | TRBD1 | TGTGCCAGCAGGCTACAGGGGGCATGGGAGCAGTACTTC | CASRLQGAWEQYF
NA | TRBJ1-1 | TRBV5-4 | TRBD1 | TGTGCCAGCAGCTCAACAGGGGACCACACTGAAGCTTTCTTT | CASSSTGDHTEAFF
few | TRBJ2-5 | TRBV18 | NA | TGTGCCAGCTCGTTGAACAGGGCAGAGACCCAGTACTTC | CASSLNRAETQYF